Here is one TCR beta chain with its context. Specified time point: peripheral blood 6 weeks after treatment start. The source of the sample is a study of PD-L1 blockade in urothelial cancer. Background on the study: Samples came from 3 weeks, at the second dose, and 6 weeks into treatment.

Libraries were prepared by immunoSEQ multiplex PCR; TCRdb keeps only in-frame clonotypes and omits some of them. Among 100,000 to 150,000 clones listed, roughly 83% were seen once. The ends were cut back, 5 bases at V and 4 bases at J, with 5 bases in the middle. CDR1 and CDR2 from the germline V gene are MNHEY and SVGAGI. The CDR3 has 11 residues. This clonotype was sampled from a man in his fifties with urothelial cancer. The chain couples TRBV6-5 to TRBJ2-5; D gene ambiguous. This specimen consisted of PBMCs, obtained around atezolizumab (anti-PD-L1) treatment. The DNA for the CDR3 is TGTGCCAGCAGTGAAGCAGAGACCCAGTACTTC. Protein product: CASSEAETQYF.